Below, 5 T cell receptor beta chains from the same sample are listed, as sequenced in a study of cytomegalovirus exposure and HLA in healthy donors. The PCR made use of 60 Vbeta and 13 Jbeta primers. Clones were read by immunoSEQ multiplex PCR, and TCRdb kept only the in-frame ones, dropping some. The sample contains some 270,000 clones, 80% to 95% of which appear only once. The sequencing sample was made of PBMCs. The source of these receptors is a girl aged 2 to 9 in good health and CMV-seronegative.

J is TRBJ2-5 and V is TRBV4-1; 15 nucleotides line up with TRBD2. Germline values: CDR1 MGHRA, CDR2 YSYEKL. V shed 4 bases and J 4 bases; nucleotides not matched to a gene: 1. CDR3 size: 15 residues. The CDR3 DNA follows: TGCGCCAGCAGCCGGACTAGCGGGGGGGCAGAGACCCAGTACTTC. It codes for CASSRTSGGAETQYF.

The CDR3 DNA follows: TGCAGCGTTGAAGATCCCGGGACAAACTCCTACGAGCAGTACTTC. This sequence encodes CSVEDPGTNSYEQYF. J is TRBJ2-7 and V is TRBV29-1, with D possibly matching TRBD1 (6 bases). This CDR3 comprises 15 residues. V shed 0 bases and J shed 0 bases, with 12 bases lying between them. Germline V CDR1 and CDR2: SQVTM, ANQGSEA.

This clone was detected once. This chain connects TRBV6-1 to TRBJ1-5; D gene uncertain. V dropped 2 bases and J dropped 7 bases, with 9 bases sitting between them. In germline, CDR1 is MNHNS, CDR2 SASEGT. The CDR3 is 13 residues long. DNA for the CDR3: TGTGCCAGCAGTGAAATGGGAGAGCAGCCCCAGCATTTT. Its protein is CASSEMGEQPQHF.

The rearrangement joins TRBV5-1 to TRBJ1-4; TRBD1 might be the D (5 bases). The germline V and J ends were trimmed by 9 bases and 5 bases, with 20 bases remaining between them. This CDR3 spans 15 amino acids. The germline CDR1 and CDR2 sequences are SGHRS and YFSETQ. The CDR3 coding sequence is TGCGCCAACAGGAGCGAACCACGGGAGAATGAAAAACTGTTTTTT. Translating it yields CANRSEPRENEKLFF. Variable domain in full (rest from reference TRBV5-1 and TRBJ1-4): KAGVTQTPRYLIKTRGQQVTLSCSPISGHRSVSWYQQTPGQGLQFLFEYFSETQRNKGNFPGRFSGRQFSNSRSEMNVSTLELGDSALYLCANRSEPRENEKLFFGSGTQLSVL.

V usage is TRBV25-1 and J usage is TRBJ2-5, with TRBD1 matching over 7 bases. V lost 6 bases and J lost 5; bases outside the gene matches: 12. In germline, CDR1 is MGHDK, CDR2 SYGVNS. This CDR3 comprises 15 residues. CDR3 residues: CASSRQGLPGETQYF. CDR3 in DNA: TGTGCCAGCAGCAGACAGGGTTTGCCTGGGGAGACCCAGTACTTC.